This record concerns one TCR beta chain sequence. What it recognizes is unknown. Primers for the PCR totalled 60 Vbeta and 13 Jbeta. Generated by immunoSEQ multiplex PCR, the TCRdb table keeps only in-frame clones and is missing some. This table has 130,000 to 150,000 clones, 60% to 80% appearing once. These data come from a study of cytomegalovirus exposure and HLA in healthy donors. The V gene's germline CDR1 is KGHSH and CDR2 LQKENI. The CDR3 is 14 amino acids. V was pared by 3 bases and J by 9 bases, with 7 bases of the junction left unmatched. Study-level findings and limits: As a later analysis showed, several of the most significant clusters appeared to be linked to common viral pathogens.

The sequenced material came from PBMCs. The chain couples TRBV18 to TRBJ1-2, with 10 bases fitting TRBD1. The receptor was derived from a man younger than 35 in good health and CMV-seronegative. The CDR3 loop reads CASSPGDRGASYTF. For the CDR3, the DNA is TGTGCCAGCTCACCGGGGGACAGGGGTGCGAGCTACACCTTC.